This TCR beta chain emerged from a study of shared T cell receptors in the human thymus. The germline V gene encodes CDR1 LGHNA and CDR2 YNFKEQ. Trimming at V came to 4 bases and at J to 8 bases, leaving 21 bases not matched to a gene. The CDR3 extends over 20 amino acids. Here immunoSEQ multiplex PCR was the method, and the copy in TCRdb shows in-frame clones only, minus some. The data contain under 850,000 clones, 70% to 90% of them singletons. The data also belong to a second study, concerning human thymus T cells. From that second work: Corrective surgery for congenital heart defects was being performed on the healthy Finnish infants who were the donors. Resected material from corrective heart surgery provided the thymus tissue analysed. Thymic and blood repertoires appeared to carry a bias in their V and J gene usage.

This chain uses TRBV4-2 with TRBJ2-2, with TRBD1 matching over 11 bases. The receptor was derived from a boy younger than two with a congenital heart defect. Sequencing used thymocytes. The CDR3 region is CASSRGTGGETRSLWGELFF. The CDR3 DNA is TGTGCCAGCAGCCGGGGGACAGGGGGAGAGACTAGGTCACTGTGGGGGGAGCTGTTTTTT.